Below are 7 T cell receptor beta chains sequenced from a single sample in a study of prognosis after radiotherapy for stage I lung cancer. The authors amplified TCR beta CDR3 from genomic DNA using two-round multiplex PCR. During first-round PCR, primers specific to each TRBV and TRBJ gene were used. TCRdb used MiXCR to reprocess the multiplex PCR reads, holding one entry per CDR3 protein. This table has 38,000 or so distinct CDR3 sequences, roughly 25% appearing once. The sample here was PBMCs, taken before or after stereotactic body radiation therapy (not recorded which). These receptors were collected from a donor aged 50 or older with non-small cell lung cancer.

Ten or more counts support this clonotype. CDR3 sequence (DNA): TGTGCCAGCAGCTTAGTGGTAAATCCCGGGGAGCTGTTTTTT. It encodes CASSLVVNPGELFF. V and J are TRBV11-2 and TRBJ2-2; no reliable D call. CDR3 size: 14 residues. V lost 1 base and J lost 6, with 9 bases in between. Germline values: CDR1 SGHAT, CDR2 FQNNGV.

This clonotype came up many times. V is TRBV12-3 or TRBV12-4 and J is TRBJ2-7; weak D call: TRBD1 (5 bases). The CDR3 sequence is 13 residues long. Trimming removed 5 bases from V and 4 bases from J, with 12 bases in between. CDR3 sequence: CASSATSGYEQYF. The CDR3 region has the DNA TGTGCCAGCAGTGCCACATCAGGGTACGAGCAGTACTTC.

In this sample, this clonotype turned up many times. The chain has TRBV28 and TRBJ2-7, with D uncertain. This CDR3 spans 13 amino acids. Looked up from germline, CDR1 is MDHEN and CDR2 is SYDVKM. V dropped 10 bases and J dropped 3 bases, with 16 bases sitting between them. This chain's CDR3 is CAISQPSGYEQYF. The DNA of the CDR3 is TGTGCCATCTCACAGCCTTCGGGCTACGAGCAGTACTTC.

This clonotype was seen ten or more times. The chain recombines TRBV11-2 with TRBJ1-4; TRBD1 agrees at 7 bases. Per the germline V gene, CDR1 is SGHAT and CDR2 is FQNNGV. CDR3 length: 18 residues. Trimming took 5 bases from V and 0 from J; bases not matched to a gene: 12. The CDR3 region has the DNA TGTGCCAGCAGCAAATGGGACAGATTTGACTCAACTAATGAAAAACTGTTTTTT. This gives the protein CASSKWDRFDSTNEKLFF.

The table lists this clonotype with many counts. The CDR3, as DNA: TGTGCCAGCACTCTGGACAGGGATCCTGAAGCTTTCTTT. It codes for CASTLDRDPEAFF. This chain links TRBV12-3 or TRBV12-4 with TRBJ1-1; 8 bases map to TRBD1. The CDR3 sequence is 13 residues long. V was pared by 7 bases and J by 6 bases, with 7 bases of the junction left unmatched.

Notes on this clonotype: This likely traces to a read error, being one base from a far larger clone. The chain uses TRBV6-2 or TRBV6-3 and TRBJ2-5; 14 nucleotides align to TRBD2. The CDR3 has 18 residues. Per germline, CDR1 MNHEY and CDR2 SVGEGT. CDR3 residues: CASSTWTSGGRAQEAQYF. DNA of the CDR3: TGTGCCAGCAGCACCTGGACTAGCGGGGGGAGAGCCCAAGAGGCCCAGTACTTC.

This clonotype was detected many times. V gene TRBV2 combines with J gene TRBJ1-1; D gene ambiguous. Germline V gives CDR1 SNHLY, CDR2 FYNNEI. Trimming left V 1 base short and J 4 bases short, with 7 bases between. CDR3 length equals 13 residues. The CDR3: CASSEGDFTEAFF. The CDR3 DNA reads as TGTGCCAGCAGTGAAGGGGATTTCACTGAAGCTTTCTTT.